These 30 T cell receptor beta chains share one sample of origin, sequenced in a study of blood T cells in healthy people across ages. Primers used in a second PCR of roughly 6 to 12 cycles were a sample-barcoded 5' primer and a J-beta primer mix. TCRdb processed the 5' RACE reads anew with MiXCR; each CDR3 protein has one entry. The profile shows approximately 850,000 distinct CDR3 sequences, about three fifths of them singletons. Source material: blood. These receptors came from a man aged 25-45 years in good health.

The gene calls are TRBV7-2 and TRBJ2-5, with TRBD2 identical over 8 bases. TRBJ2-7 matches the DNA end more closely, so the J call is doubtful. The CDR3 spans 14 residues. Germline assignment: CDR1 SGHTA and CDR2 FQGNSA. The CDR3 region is CASSLPGGPFEQYF. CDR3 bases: TGTGCCAGCAGCTTACCGGGAGGGCCGTTCGAGCAGTACTTC.

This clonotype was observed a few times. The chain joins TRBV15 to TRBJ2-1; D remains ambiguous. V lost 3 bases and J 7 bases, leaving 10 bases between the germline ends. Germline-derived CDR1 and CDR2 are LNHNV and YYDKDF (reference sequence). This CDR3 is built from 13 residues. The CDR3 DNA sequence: TGTGCCACCAGCAGGGCCCTGGTGAATGAGCAGTTCTTC. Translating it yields CATSRALVNEQFF.

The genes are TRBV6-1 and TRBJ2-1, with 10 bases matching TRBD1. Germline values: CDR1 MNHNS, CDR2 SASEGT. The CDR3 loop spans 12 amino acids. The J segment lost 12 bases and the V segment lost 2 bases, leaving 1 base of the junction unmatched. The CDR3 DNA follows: TGTGCCAGCAGTGAACGGGACAGGGGGCAGTTCTTC. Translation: CASSERDRGQFF.

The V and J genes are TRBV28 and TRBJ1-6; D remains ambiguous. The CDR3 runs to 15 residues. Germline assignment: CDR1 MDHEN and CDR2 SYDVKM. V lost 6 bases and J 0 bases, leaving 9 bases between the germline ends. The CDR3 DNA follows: TGTGCCAGCAGAACAATAAGCTCCTATAATTCACCCCTCCACTTT. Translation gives CASRTISSYNSPLHF.

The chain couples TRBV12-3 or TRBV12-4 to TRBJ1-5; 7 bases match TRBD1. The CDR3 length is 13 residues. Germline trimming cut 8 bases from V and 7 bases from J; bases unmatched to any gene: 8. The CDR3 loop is CASGTGEGQPQHF. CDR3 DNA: TGTGCCAGCGGAACAGGGGAGGGCCAGCCCCAGCATTTT.

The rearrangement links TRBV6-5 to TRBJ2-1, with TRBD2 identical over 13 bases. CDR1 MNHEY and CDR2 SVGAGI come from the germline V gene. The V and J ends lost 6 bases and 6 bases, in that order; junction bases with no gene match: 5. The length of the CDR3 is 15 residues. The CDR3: CASRAGTSGANEQFF. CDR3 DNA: TGTGCCAGCAGAGCCGGGACTAGCGGGGCCAATGAGCAGTTCTTC.

This chain's CDR3 is CSASDGLTVEQYF. The DNA of the CDR3 is TGCAGCGCATCGGATGGGCTTACCGTCGAGCAGTACTTC. The rearrangement joins TRBV29-1 to TRBJ2-5, with D hard to call. The DNA end is a closer match to TRBJ2-7, so the J assignment may be wrong. The germline V gene has CDR1 SQVTM and CDR2 ANQGSEA. CDR3 length: 13 amino acids.

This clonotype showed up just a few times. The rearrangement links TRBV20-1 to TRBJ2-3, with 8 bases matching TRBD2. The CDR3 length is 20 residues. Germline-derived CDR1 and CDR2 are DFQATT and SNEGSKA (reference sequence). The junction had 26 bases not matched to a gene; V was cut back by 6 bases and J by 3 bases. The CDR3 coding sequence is TGCAGTGCCGACCGATTTGGGGAACGCTTCGGGACTAGTAAAACAGATACGCAGTATTTT. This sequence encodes CSADRFGERFGTSKTDTQYF.

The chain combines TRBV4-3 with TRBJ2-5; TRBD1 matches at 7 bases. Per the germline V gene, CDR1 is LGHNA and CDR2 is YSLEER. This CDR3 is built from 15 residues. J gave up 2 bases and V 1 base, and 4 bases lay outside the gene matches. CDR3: CASSQGDRPQETQYF. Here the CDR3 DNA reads TGCGCCAGCAGCCAAGGGGACAGACCTCAAGAGACCCAGTACTTC.

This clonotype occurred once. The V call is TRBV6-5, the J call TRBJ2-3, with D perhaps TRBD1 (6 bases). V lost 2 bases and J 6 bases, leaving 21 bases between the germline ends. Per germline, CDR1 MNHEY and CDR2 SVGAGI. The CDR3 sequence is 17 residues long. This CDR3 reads CASSYNLWEGGFDTQYF. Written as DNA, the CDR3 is TGTGCCAGCAGTTACAATCTTTGGGAAGGGGGATTCGATACGCAGTATTTT.

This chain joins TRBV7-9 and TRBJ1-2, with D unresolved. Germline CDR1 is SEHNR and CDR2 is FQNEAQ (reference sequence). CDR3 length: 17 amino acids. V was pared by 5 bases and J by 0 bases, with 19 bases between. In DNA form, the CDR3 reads TGTGCCAGCAGCGTAGGTGACGGTATGAGATCTAACTATGGCTACACCTTC. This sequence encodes CASSVGDGMRSNYGYTF.

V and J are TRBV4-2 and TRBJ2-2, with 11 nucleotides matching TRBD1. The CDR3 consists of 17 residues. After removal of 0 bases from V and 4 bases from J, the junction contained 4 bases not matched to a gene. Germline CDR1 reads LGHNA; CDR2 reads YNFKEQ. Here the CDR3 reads CASSQDRGQGGTGELFF. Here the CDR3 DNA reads TGTGCCAGCAGCCAAGATCGGGGACAGGGGGGCACCGGGGAGCTGTTTTTT.

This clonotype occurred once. The CDR3 DNA reads TGTGCCAGCAGCTCAGGAGGGGCTTTCTCGGGCACAGATACGCAGTATTTT. As protein: CASSSGGAFSGTDTQYF. J is TRBJ2-3 and V is TRBV7-9, with D possibly TRBD2 on 6 matching bases. Germline-derived CDR1 and CDR2 are SEHNR and FQNEAQ (reference sequence). The CDR3 totals 17 residues. V was shortened by 4 bases and J by 1 base, with 18 bases between the two germline ends.

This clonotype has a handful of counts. The CDR3 nucleotides read TGTGCCAGCAGCTTAGAACGAGGGCCGGGCTACGAGCAGTACTTC. This sequence encodes CASSLERGPGYEQYF. V gene TRBV7-2 combines with J gene TRBJ2-7; maybe TRBD2 (5 bases). This CDR3 spans 15 amino acids. Trimming cost V 1 base and J 3 bases, with 13 bases left between them. Germline CDR1 reads SGHTA; CDR2 reads FQGNSA. The variable domain in full, completed from reference TRBV7-2 and TRBJ2-7, reads GAGVSQSPSNKVTEKGKDVELRCDPISGHTALYWYRQSLGQGLEFLIYFQGNSAPDKSGLPSDRFSAERTGGSVSTLTIQRTQQEDSAVYLCASSLERGPGYEQYFGPGTRLTVT.

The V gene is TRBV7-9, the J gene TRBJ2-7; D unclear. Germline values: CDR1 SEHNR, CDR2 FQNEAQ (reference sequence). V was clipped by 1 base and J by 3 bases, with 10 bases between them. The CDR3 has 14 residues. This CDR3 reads CASSLVMAGYEQYF. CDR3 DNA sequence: TGTGCCAGCAGCTTAGTAATGGCAGGCTACGAGCAGTACTTC.

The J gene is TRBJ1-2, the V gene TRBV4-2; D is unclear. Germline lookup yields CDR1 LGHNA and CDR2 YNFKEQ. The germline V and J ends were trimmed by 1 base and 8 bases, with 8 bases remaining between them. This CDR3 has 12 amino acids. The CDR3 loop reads CASSQVDKGYTF. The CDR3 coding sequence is TGTGCCAGCAGCCAAGTTGATAAGGGCTACACCTTC.

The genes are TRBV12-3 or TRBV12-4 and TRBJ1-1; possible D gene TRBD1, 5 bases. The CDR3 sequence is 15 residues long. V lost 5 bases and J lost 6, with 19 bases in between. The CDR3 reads CASSEGEWLAAEAFF. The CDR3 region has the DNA TGTGCCAGCAGTGAAGGGGAATGGCTTGCCGCTGAAGCTTTCTTT.

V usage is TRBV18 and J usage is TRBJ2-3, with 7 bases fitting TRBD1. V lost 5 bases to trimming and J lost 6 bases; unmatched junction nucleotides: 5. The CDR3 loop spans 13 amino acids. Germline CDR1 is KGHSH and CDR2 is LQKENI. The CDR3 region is CASSRQGDDTQYF. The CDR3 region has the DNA TGTGCCAGCTCAAGACAGGGTGATGATACGCAGTATTTT.

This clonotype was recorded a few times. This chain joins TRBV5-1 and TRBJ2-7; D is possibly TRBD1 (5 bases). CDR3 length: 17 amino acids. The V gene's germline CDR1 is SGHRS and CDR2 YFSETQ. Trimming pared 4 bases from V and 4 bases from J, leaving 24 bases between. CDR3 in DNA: TGCGCCAGCAGCCACTACCCCAGCGACAGTACCTCTTACGAGCAGTACTTC. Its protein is CASSHYPSDSTSYEQYF.

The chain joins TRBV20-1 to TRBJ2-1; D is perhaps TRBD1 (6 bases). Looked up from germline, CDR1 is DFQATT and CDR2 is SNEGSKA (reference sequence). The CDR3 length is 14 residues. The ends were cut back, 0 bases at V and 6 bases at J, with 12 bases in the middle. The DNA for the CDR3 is TGCAGTGCTAGAGAGCAGGGGTACTTCAATGAGCAGTTCTTC. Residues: CSAREQGYFNEQFF.

The CDR3 here is CASSQDLNIANTEAFF. CDR3 nucleotide sequence: TGCGCCAGCAGCCAAGATCTCAACATAGCGAACACTGAAGCTTTCTTT. The V and J genes are TRBV4-3 and TRBJ1-1, with D unclear. The V gene's germline CDR1 is LGHNA and CDR2 YSLEER. This CDR3 has 16 residues. V dropped 0 bases and J dropped 1 base, with 12 bases sitting between them.

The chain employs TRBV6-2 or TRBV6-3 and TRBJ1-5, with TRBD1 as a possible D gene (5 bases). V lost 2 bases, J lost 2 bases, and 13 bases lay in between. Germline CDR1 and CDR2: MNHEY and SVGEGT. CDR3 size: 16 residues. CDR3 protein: CASSYIGGAGNQPQHF. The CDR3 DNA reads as TGTGCCAGCAGTTACATAGGTGGGGCCGGCAATCAGCCCCAGCATTTT.

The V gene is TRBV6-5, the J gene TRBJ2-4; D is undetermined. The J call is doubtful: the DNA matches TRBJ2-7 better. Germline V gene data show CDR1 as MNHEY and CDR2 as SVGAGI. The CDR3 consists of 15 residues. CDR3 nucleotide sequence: TGTGCCAGCAGCCCAGACTCCCTCGACCCTTACGAGCAGTACTTC. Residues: CASSPDSLDPYEQYF.

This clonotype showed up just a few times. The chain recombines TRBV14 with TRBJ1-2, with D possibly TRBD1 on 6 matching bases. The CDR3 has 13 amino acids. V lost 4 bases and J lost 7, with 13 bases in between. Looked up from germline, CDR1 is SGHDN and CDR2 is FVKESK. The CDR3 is CASSLDSLFGYTF. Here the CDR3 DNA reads TGTGCCAGCAGCCTGGACAGCCTCTTTGGCTACACCTTC. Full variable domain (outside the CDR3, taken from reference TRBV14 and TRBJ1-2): EAGVTQFPSHSVIEKGQTVTLRCDPISGHDNLYWYRRVMGKEIKFLLHFVKESKQDESGMPNNRFLAERTGGTYSTLKVQPAELEDSGVYFCASSLDSLFGYTFGSGTRLTVV.

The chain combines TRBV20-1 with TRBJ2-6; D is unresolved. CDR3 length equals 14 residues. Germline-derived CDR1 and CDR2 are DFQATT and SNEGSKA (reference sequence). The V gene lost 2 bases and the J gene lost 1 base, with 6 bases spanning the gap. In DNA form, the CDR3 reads TGCAGTGCTAGACAGGCGTCTGGGGCCAACGTCCTGACTTTC. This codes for CSARQASGANVLTF.

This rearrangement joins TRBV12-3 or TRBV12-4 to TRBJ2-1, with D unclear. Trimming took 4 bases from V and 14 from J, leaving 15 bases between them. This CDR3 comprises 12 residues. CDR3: CASSYRPSLEFF. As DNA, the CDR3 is TGTGCCAGCAGTTATCGGCCCTCCTTGGAGTTCTTC.

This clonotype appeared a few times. CDR3 region: CSVEGTRKETQYF. In DNA form, the CDR3 reads TGCAGCGTTGAAGGGACTAGAAAAGAGACCCAGTACTTC. The chain couples TRBV29-1 to TRBJ2-5; 7 bases fit TRBD2. Per the germline V gene, CDR1 is SQVTM and CDR2 is ANQGSEA. Trimming at V came to 1 base and at J to 3 bases, leaving 2 bases not matched to a gene. This CDR3 region has 13 residues.

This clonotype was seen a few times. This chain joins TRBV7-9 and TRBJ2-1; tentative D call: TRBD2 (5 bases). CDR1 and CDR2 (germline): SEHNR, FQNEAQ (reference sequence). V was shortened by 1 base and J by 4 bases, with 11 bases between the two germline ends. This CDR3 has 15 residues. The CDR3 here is CASSLDGGPYNEQFF. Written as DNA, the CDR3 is TGTGCCAGCAGCTTAGACGGCGGGCCATACAATGAGCAGTTCTTC. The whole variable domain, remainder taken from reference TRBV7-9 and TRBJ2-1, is DTGVSQNPRHKITKRGQNVTFRCDPISEHNRLYWYRQTLGQGPEFLTYFQNEAQLEKSRLLSDRFSAERPKGSFSTLEIQRTEQGDSAMYLCASSLDGGPYNEQFFGPGTRLTVL.

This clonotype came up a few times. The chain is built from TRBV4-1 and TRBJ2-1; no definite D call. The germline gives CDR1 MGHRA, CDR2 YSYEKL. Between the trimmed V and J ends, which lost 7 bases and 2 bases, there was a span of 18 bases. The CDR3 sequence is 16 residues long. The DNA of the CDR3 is TGCGCCAGCACCCCTTTAAACTCGCGCCCCTACAATGAGCAGTTCTTC. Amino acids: CASTPLNSRPYNEQFF.

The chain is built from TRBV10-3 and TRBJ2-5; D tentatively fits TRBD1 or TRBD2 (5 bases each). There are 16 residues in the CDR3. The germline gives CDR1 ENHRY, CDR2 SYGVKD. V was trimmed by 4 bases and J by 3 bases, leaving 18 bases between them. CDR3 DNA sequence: TGTGCCATCAGTGTTAGAGGGGACCCACCCAAAGAGACCCAGTACTTC. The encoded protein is CAISVRGDPPKETQYF.